A few counts support the clone carrying this T cell receptor beta chain. Its antigen is unidentified. A single record per CDR3 protein comes from TCRdb applying MiXCR to the reads. The sample includes approximately 140,000 distinct CDR3 sequences, under 30% of them seen just once. This CDR3 is built from 18 residues. Germline-derived CDR1 and CDR2 are LGHNT and FRNRAP. With V trimmed by 2 bases and J by 4 bases, 9 bases remained unmatched. The data originate from a study of T cell repertoires in cytomegalovirus infection. For the study at large: Through public TCR beta signatures, both CMV infection and matching HLA type were indicated. General study findings and limits: Ex vivo, HLA-C-restricted CMV-specific TCR beta clonotypes prevailed over the rest of the response. Summed frequency of public TCR beta families distinguished CMV carriers with the relevant HLA.

The sequence came from a human donor in good health (CMV status not recorded). Some clones in this sample may be carry-over from other donors' samples. This chain connects TRBV12-5 to TRBJ1-6; 9 bases line up with TRBD1. Sequencing was carried out using PBMCs, sequenced either directly or after in vitro stimulation (not recorded which). This CDR3 is CASGLILGQGKYNSPLHF. The CDR3 DNA reads as TGTGCTAGTGGTTTGATCCTAGGACAGGGGAAGTATAATTCACCCCTCCACTTT.